Given below is one T cell receptor beta chain in context. Its antigen is not identified. This entry is derived from a study of cytomegalovirus exposure and HLA in healthy donors. Study as a whole: Among the 398 genotyped donors, approximately 80% were placed in the Caucasian-associated ancestry cluster.

The CDR3 has 14 amino acids. The V end was cut by 5 bases, the J end by 4 bases, with 12 bases between. Germline loops: CDR1 PRHDT, CDR2 FYEKMQ (reference sequence). PCR was performed using 60 Vbeta and 13 Jbeta primers. Data came from immunoSEQ multiplex PCR; TCRdb stores just in-frame clones and leaves some out. The sample yields roughly 180,000 clones, 65% to 85% seen once. Whole-study results and caveats: Later on, an analysis showed TCR association rates differing by HLA locus, with DRB1 the most and HLA-C the fewest. Researchers reported that three CMV-associated chains were confirmed in vitro as CMV antigen-specific. Listed as cytomegalovirus-associated were roughly 180 TCR beta chains.

Source material: PBMCs. The TCR was taken from a girl between 5 and 17 years old in good health and CMV-seropositive. This chain links TRBV13 with TRBJ2-1; D may be TRBD2 (5 bases). The CDR3 DNA sequence: TGTGCCAGCAGCGAAAGCGGTATTTACAATGAGCAGTTCTTC. Protein: CASSESGIYNEQFF.